Sequencing of this TCR beta chain was carried out in a study of OX40 agonist ivuxolimab in advanced cancers. Study-level background: The patients' treatment was ivuxolimab, an agonistic anti-OX40 (CD134) antibody. Partial response was recorded in three patients: one hepatocellular carcinoma and two cutaneous melanoma cases. Past anti-PD-1, anti-PD-L1 or anti-CTLA-4 therapy was accepted, and 30% to 50% had received some.

Germline loops: CDR1 SGHNT, CDR2 YYREEE (reference sequence). V lost 0 bases, J lost 8 bases, and 8 bases lay in between. This CDR3 is 12 amino acids long. The table came from immunoSEQ multiplex PCR; TCRdb's copy has only in-frame clones and leaves some out. This table holds tens of thousands of clones, over 75% found once. Turning to this clone: Antigen: not known.

Whole-study results and caveats: Clonal expansion was seen in CD4+ and CD8+ blood T cells by week 6 at 0.1 to 3.0 mg/kg.

This chain links TRBV5-4 with TRBJ1-2; D remains ambiguous. The starting material was CD4+ or CD8+ T cells sorted from blood, obtained in a trial of the OX40 agonist ivuxolimab. This TCR came from an adult with an advanced solid tumor such as melanoma, head and neck, liver or kidney cancer. The CDR3 loop reads CASSLAPEGYTF. The CDR3 DNA sequence: TGTGCCAGCAGCTTGGCACCTGAAGGCTACACCTTC.